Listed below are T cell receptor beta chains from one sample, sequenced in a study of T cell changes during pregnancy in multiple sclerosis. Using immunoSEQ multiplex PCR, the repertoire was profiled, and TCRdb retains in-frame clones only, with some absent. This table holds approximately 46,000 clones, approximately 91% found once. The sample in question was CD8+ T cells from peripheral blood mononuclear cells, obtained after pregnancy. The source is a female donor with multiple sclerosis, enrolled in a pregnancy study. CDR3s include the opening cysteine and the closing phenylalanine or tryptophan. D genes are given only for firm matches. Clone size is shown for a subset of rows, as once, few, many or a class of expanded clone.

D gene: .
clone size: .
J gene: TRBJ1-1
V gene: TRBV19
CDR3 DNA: TGTGCCAGTAGTATTAGGGACACCTCTACGGGAGCTTTCTTT
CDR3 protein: CASSIRDTSTGAFF

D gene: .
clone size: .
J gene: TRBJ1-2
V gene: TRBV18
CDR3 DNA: TGTGCCAGCTCACCAAAAAGCGCGGATCAAATCTATGGCTACACCTTC
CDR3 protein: CASSPKSADQIYGYTF

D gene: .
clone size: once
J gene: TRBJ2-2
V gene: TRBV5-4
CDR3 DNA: TGTGCCAGCAGCTTGAGTGGGGGGGGGCTGGGCACCGGGGAGCTGTTTTTT
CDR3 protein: CASSLSGGGLGTGELFF

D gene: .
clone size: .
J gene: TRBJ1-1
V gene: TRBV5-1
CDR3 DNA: TGCGCCAGCAGCCCGGAGTTTGGTGGAGGCACTGAAGCTTTCTTT
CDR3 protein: CASSPEFGGGTEAFF

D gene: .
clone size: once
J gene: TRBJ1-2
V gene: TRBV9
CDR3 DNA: TGTGCCAGCAGCGTAGCCCCCGGGAACTATGGCTACACCTTC
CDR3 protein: CASSVAPGNYGYTF

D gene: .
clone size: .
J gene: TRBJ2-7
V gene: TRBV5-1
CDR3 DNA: TGCGCCAGCAGCTCCACTCTGGACAGATCCTACGAGCAGTACTTC
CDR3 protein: CASSSTLDRSYEQYF

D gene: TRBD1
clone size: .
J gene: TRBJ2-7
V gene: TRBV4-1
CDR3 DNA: TGCGCCAGCAGCGCCGGGACAGGGGATTACGAGCAGTACTTC
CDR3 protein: CASSAGTGDYEQYF

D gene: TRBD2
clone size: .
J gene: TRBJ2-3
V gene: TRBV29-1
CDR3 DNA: TGCAGCGTGATGGTGGGACTAGGAACCCATTTTATTAGCACAGATACGCAGTATTTT
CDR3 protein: CSVMVGLGTHFISTDTQYF

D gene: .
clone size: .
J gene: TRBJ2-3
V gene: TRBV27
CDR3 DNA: TGTGCCAGCAGTCCTTATTCTAGCACAGATACGCAGTATTTT
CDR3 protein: CASSPYSSTDTQYF

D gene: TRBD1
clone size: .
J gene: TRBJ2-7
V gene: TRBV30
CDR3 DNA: TGTGCCTGCAGGGGACAGGAGAGCTCCTACGAGCAGTACTTC
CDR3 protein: CACRGQESSYEQYF

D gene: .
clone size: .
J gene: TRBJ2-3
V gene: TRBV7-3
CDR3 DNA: TGTGCCAGCAGCTTAACAGGCGGGGGCCTCGATACGCAGTATTTT
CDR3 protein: CASSLTGGGLDTQYF

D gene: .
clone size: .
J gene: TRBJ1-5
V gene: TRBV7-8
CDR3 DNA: TGTGCCAGCAGCCCCAACAATCAGCCCCAGCATTTT
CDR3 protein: CASSPNNQPQHF

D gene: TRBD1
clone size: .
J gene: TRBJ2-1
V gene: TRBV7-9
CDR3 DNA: TGTGCCAGCCGGACGTGGGACAGCAGCTCCTACAATGAGCAGTTCTTC
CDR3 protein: CASRTWDSSSYNEQFF

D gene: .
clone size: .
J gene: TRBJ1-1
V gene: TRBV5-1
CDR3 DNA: TGCGCCAGCAGCTTCCCCTCTACGAACACTGAAGCTTTCTTT
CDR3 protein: CASSFPSTNTEAFF

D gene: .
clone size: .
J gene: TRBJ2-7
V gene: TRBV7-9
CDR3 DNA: TGTGCCAGCAGCTCGGAAGCAGGGGTCCACGAGCAGTACTTC
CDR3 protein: CASSSEAGVHEQYF

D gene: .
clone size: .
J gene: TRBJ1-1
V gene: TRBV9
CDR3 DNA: TGTGCCAGCAGCGTAGAGGGGGAATACACTGAAGCTTTCTTT
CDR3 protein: CASSVEGEYTEAFF

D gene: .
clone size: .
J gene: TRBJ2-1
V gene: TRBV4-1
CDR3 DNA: TGCGCCAGCAGCCTAATACAGGAATCCTTCAATGAGCAGTTCTTC
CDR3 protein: CASSLIQESFNEQFF

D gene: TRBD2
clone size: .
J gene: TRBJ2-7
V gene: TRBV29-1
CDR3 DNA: TGCAGCGTTGGGGTGGGTAGCGGGGCCTCCTACGAGCAGTACTTC
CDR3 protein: CSVGVGSGASYEQYF

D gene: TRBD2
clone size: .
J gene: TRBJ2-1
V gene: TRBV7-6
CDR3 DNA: TGTGCCAGCAGCTCACCGCTGGGACTAGCGGGAGGTCGATCCTACAATGAGCAGTTCTTC
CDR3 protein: CASSSPLGLAGGRSYNEQFF

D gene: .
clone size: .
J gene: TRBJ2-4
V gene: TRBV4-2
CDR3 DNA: TGTGCCAGCAGCCAAACCCGGGACTACATTCAGTACTTC
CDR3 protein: CASSQTRDYIQYF

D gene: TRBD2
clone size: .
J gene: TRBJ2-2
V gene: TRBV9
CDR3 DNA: TGTGCCAGCAGCTCGTCAGCGGGAGGTACCGGGGAGCTGTTTTTT
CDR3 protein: CASSSSAGGTGELFF

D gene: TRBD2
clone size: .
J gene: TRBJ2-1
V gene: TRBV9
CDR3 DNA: TGTGCCAGCAGCGTCGGGACTAGCGGTTATGAGCAGTTCTTC
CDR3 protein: CASSVGTSGYEQFF

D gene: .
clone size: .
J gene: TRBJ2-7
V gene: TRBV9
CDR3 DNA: TGTGCCAGCAGCGTGCGGCCGGACAGCTCCTACGAGCAGTACTTC
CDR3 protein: CASSVRPDSSYEQYF

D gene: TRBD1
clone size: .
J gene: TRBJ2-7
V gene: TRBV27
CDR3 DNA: TGTGCCAGCAGCCCCGGGACAGGGGGAATCGAGCAGTACTTC
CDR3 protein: CASSPGTGGIEQYF

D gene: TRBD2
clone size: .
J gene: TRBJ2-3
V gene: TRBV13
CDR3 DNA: TGTGCCAGCAGCTCCGCTAGCGGTTCTAGCACAGATACGCAGTATTTT
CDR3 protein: CASSSASGSSTDTQYF

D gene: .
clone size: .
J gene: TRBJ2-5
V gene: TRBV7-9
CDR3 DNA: TGTGCCAGCAGCCTCCTAGACAGATTGGCGCAAGAGACCCAGTACTTC
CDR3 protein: CASSLLDRLAQETQYF

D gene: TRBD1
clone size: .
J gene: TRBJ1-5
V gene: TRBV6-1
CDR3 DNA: TGTGCCAGCAGGGTTGGGACAGGGAATCAGCCCCAGCATTTT
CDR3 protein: CASRVGTGNQPQHF

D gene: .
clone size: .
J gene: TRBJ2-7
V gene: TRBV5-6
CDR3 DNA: TGTGCCAGTAACCTAGGTGGGAGGTTTCAGGAGCAGTACTTC
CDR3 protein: CASNLGGRFQEQYF

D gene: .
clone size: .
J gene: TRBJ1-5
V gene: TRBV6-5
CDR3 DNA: TGTGCCAGCAGTTACACAGGTTTTGATCAGCCCCAGCATTTT
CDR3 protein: CASSYTGFDQPQHF

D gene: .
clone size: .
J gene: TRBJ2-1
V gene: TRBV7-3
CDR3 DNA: TGTGCCAGCAGCTTAGCGGCGGGTGAGGCCTACAATGAGCAGTTCTTC
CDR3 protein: CASSLAAGEAYNEQFF

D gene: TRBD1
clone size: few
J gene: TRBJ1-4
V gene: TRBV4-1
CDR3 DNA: TGCGCCAGCAGCCAGGGACAGTCTGCAACTAATGAAAAACTGTTTTTT
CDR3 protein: CASSQGQSATNEKLFF

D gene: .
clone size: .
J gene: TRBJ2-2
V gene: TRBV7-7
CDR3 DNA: TGTGCCAGCAGCTTAAGGCTAGCTGCCGGGGAGCTGTTTTTT
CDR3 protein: CASSLRLAAGELFF